The sequence of this T cell receptor beta chain was determined in a study of OX40 agonist ivuxolimab in advanced cancers. The CDR3 is 14 amino acids. Germline lookup yields CDR1 SGHRS and CDR2 YFSETQ. Trimming took 7 bases from V and 8 from J; bases not matched to a gene: 9. Note on this clone: Antigen unknown.

General observations from the study: By week 6 at 0.1 to 3.0 mg/kg, blood CD4+ and CD8+ T cells had expanded clonally.

Clones were sequenced by immunoSEQ multiplex PCR, and TCRdb holds only the in-frame ones, with some missing. The data contain some 80,000 clones, around 92% of them singletons. The sequence was obtained from an adult with an advanced solid tumor such as melanoma, head and neck, liver or kidney cancer. The sequenced sample was CD4+ or CD8+ T cells sorted from blood, obtained in a trial of the OX40 agonist ivuxolimab. This chain joins TRBV5-1 and TRBJ1-4; 9 bases fit TRBD1. The CDR3 DNA follows: TGCGCCAGCTGCGAGGGGACAGGGTACGAAAAACTGTTTTTT. Translated, it gives CASCEGTGYEKLFF.